These 32 T cell receptor beta chains were all obtained from the same sample, sequenced in a study of blood T cell repertoires in COVID-19. Generated by immunoSEQ multiplex PCR, the TCRdb table keeps only in-frame clones and is missing some. This sample has roughly 280,000 clones; around 86% occur once, and the top ten carry 2% to 2.5%. The sequenced sample was peripheral blood. All receptors derive from a man aged 45-65 years with acute or convalescent COVID-19.

V gene TRBV2 combines with J gene TRBJ1-6; TRBD1 is a possible D gene (5 bases). This CDR3 has 14 amino acids. Trimming took 8 bases from V and 4 from J, leaving 12 bases between them. Germline V gene lookup returns CDR1 SNHLY and CDR2 FYNNEI. The CDR3 sequence: CASGGTEYNSPLHF. CDR3 nucleotides: TGTGCCAGCGGGGGGACGGAGTATAATTCACCCCTCCACTTT.

The rearrangement uses TRBV27 and TRBJ1-2; TRBD1 is a possible D gene (6 bases). This CDR3 region has 14 residues. Germline V gives CDR1 MNHEY, CDR2 SMNVEV (reference sequence). With 8 bases removed from V and 8 bases from J, the gap between germline ends came to 21 bases. In DNA form, the CDR3 reads TGTGCCAGCGGGTCCGGACAGCTCTTTGGGGGCTACACCTTC. It translates to CASGSGQLFGGYTF.

The chain's CDR3 is CASSLLSTSGPTDTQYF. In nucleotides, the CDR3 is TGTGCCAGCAGCTTGCTCTCGACTAGCGGGCCCACAGATACGCAGTATTTT. The genes are TRBV11-2 and TRBJ2-3; 10 bases match TRBD2. V gave up 3 bases and J gave up 2 bases; unmatched junction bases: 8. Germline V lookup: CDR1 SGHAT, CDR2 FQNNGV. This CDR3 has 17 amino acids. Full variable domain (rest looked up from reference TRBV11-2 and TRBJ2-3): EAGVAQSPRYKIIEKRQSVAFWCNPISGHATLYWYQQILGQGPKLLIQFQNNGVVDDSQLPKDRFSAERLKGVDSTLKIQPAKLEDSAVYLCASSLLSTSGPTDTQYFGPGTRLTVL.

The chain carries TRBV5-1 and TRBJ2-1; 11 nucleotides align to TRBD2. Germline assignment: CDR1 SGHRS and CDR2 YFSETQ. Trimming at V came to 5 bases and at J to 2 bases, leaving 6 bases not matched to a gene. The CDR3 contains 16 residues. In DNA, the CDR3 is TGCGCCAGCAGACGAACTAGCGGGGGTACCTACAATGAGCAGTTCTTC. Amino acid sequence: CASRRTSGGTYNEQFF.

This CDR3 reads CASLEAGVIQETQYF. The DNA of the CDR3 is TGTGCCAGCCTTGAGGCCGGGGTGATCCAAGAGACCCAGTACTTC. The rearrangement joins TRBV6-5 to TRBJ2-5, with D perhaps matching TRBD2 (5 bases). The V end was cut by 8 bases, the J end by 1 base, with 17 bases between. The CDR3 sequence is 15 residues long. Germline assignment: CDR1 MNHEY and CDR2 SVGAGI.

This chain connects TRBV3-1 (or the pseudogene TRBV3-2) to TRBJ2-3; D possibly corresponds to TRBD1 (6 bases). V lost 0 bases to trimming and J lost 6 bases, with 16 bases between them. CDR1 is LGHDT and CDR2 is YNNKEL in the germline V gene (reference sequence). CDR3 length: 16 amino acids. The CDR3 region is CASSQEGLVRGDTQYF. The CDR3 DNA follows: TGTGCCAGCAGCCAAGAAGGGCTAGTGAGGGGGGATACGCAGTATTTT.

The chain combines TRBV3-1 (or the pseudogene TRBV3-2) with TRBJ2-2, with TRBD2 identical over 9 bases. The CDR3 extends over 19 amino acids. Germline-derived CDR1 and CDR2 are LGHDT and YNNKEL (reference sequence). The V and J ends lost 3 bases and 7 bases, in that order; junction bases with no gene match: 18. DNA for the CDR3: TGTGCCAGCAGCCAGAGGCCCAACTCTGGCGGGGGGGCCGTCGGGGAGCTGTTTTTT. Its translation: CASSQRPNSGGGAVGELFF.

This rearrangement joins TRBV7-3 to TRBJ1-1, with D possibly TRBD1 on 5 matching bases. CDR3 length: 15 amino acids. The germline V gene encodes CDR1 SGHTA and CDR2 FQGTGA. Trimming removed 5 bases at V and 4 bases at J, with 17 bases between. The CDR3 DNA reads as TGTGCCAGCAGCCCCCCGGGGGGAGAGAGCACTGAAGCTTTCTTT. It encodes CASSPPGGESTEAFF.

J is TRBJ2-2 and V is TRBV30, with D uncertain. The CDR3 extends over 14 amino acids. From germline, CDR1 is GTSNPN and CDR2 SVGIG (reference sequence). The V and J ends lost 1 base and 0 bases respectively, with 6 bases between them. This CDR3 is CAWSGATNTGELFF. In nucleotides, the CDR3 is TGTGCCTGGAGTGGGGCCACGAACACCGGGGAGCTGTTTTTT.

This chain links TRBV6-8 with TRBJ2-1, with TRBD2 as a possible D gene (5 bases). The germline CDR1 and CDR2 sequences are MNHGY and SAAAGT. The CDR3 covers 16 residues. The germline V and J ends were trimmed by 5 bases and 8 bases, with 22 bases remaining between them. CDR3 sequence: CASSRGFTTMGDEQFF. CDR3 nucleotide sequence: TGTGCCAGCAGTCGCGGATTCACAACTATGGGAGATGAGCAGTTCTTC.

The chain combines TRBV5-1 with TRBJ2-7; weak D call: TRBD2 (6 bases). The V end lost 7 bases, the J end lost 2 bases, and 10 bases lay between the germline ends. The CDR3 covers 12 residues. The germline V gene encodes CDR1 SGHRS and CDR2 YFSETQ. The CDR3 here is CASGPGAYEQYF. As DNA, the CDR3 is TGCGCCAGCGGACCGGGGGCCTACGAGCAGTACTTC.

The chain is built from TRBV19 and TRBJ1-6; 8 bases are a match to TRBD1. This CDR3 comprises 14 residues. Germline loops: CDR1 LNHDA, CDR2 SQIVND (reference sequence). The trim removed 2 bases at V and 7 bases at J, leaving 1 base unmatched. CDR3 protein: CASSIYRGNSPLHF. DNA for the CDR3: TGTGCCAGTAGTATATACAGGGGGAATTCACCCCTCCACTTT.

V and J are TRBV7-9 and TRBJ2-5; D uncertain. This CDR3 region has 17 residues. V dropped 2 bases and J dropped 3 bases, with 19 bases sitting between them. Germline CDR1 is SEHNR and CDR2 is FQNEAQ (reference sequence). The CDR3 DNA reads as TGTGCCAGCAGCTTATTCCCTGGCTTGATGGTAAAAGAGACCCAGTACTTC. Its translation is CASSLFPGLMVKETQYF.

This sequence joins TRBV9 and TRBJ2-5, with D possibly being TRBD2 (7 bases). With 4 bases removed from V and 5 bases from J, the gap between germline ends came to 18 bases. The CDR3 is 15 amino acids. Germline V gene lookup returns CDR1 SGDLS and CDR2 YYNGEE. This CDR3 is CASSPFGGGGETQYF. CDR3 coding DNA: TGTGCCAGCAGCCCCTTTGGGGGGGGCGGGGAGACCCAGTACTTC.

The V gene is TRBV18, the J gene TRBJ2-7; D possibly corresponds to TRBD2 (5 bases). The ends were cut back, 0 bases at V and 3 bases at J, with 12 bases in the middle. CDR3 length: 15 amino acids. Germline assignment: CDR1 KGHSH and CDR2 LQKENI. The CDR3, as DNA: TGTGCCAGCTCACCACCATCGACTATAATCTACGAGCAGTACTTC. This gives the protein CASSPPSTIIYEQYF. Drawing the rest from reference TRBV18 and TRBJ2-7, the complete variable domain is NAGVMQNPRHLVRRRGQEARLRCSPMKGHSHVYWYRQLPEEGLKFMVYLQKENIIDESGMPKERFSAEFPKEGPSILRIQQVVRGDSAAYFCASSPPSTIIYEQYFGPGTRLTVT.

This rearrangement joins TRBV12-5 to TRBJ1-6, with TRBD1 matching over 11 bases. V lost 4 bases to trimming and J lost 5 bases; unmatched junction nucleotides: 4. The germline gives CDR1 LGHNT, CDR2 FRNRAP. The CDR3 has 16 residues. CDR3 DNA: TGTGCTAGTGGTTCTGGACAGGGGGCCGATAATTCACCCCTCCACTTT. The encoded protein is CASGSGQGADNSPLHF.

The chain links TRBV2 to TRBJ2-1, with TRBD1 matching over 8 bases. This CDR3 region has 13 residues. Germline V CDR1 and CDR2: SNHLY, FYNNEI. V lost 4 bases to trimming and J lost 7 bases; unmatched junction nucleotides: 3. This CDR3 is CASSARGRNEQFF. CDR3 nucleotide sequence: TGTGCCAGCAGTGCCAGGGGGCGGAATGAGCAGTTCTTC.

The chain has TRBV7-2 and TRBJ2-7, with TRBD1 as a possible D gene (6 bases). V lost 3 bases to trimming and J lost 5 bases, with 14 bases between them. The germline V gene has CDR1 SGHTA and CDR2 FQGNSA. CDR3 length: 14 residues. CDR3 sequence: CASSFGAGVDEQYF. The CDR3 DNA is TGTGCCAGCAGCTTCGGGGCAGGGGTGGACGAGCAGTACTTC. The full variable domain, its missing parts supplied by reference TRBV7-2 and TRBJ2-7, is GAGVSQSPSNKVTEKGKDVELRCDPISGHTALYWYRQSLGQGLEFLIYFQGNSAPDKSGLPSDRFSAERTGGSVSTLTIQRTQQEDSAVYLCASSFGAGVDEQYFGPGTRLTVT.

In this sample, this clone turned up once. The chain uses TRBV5-1 and TRBJ2-7, with TRBD1 as a possible D gene (6 bases). The CDR3 consists of 15 residues. The V end was cut by 2 bases, the J end by 4 bases, with 16 bases between. Germline-derived CDR1 and CDR2 are SGHRS and YFSETQ. This CDR3 is CASSFTASGEYEQYF. Written as DNA, the CDR3 is TGCGCCAGCAGCTTTACTGCCTCAGGGGAATACGAGCAGTACTTC.

The gene calls are TRBV4-2 and TRBJ2-1; the D is unclear. With 0 bases removed from V and 1 base from J, the gap between germline ends came to 7 bases. CDR3 size: 15 residues. Germline lookup yields CDR1 LGHNA and CDR2 YNFKEQ. DNA for the CDR3: TGTGCCAGCAGCCAAGATATCCTGTCCTACAATGAGCAGTTCTTC. This translates into CASSQDILSYNEQFF.

The rearrangement links TRBV5-4 to TRBJ2-1; 9 bases match TRBD2. From germline, CDR1 is SGHNT and CDR2 YYREEE (reference sequence). The CDR3 covers 13 residues. V lost 9 bases to trimming and J lost 9 bases; unmatched junction nucleotides: 10. The CDR3 DNA reads TGTGCCATCTCCTGGGCTAGCGGGGTTGAGCAGTTCTTC. It yields the protein CAISWASGVEQFF.

The count of this clone is one. This chain links TRBV3-1 (or the pseudogene TRBV3-2) with TRBJ1-2; D gene unclear. This CDR3 is built from 15 residues. V was cut by 1 base and J by 10 bases, with 19 bases left in between. The germline CDR1 and CDR2 sequences are LGHDT and YNNKEL (reference sequence). The chain's CDR3 is CASSQVPGSELPYTF. CDR3 in DNA: TGTGCCAGCAGCCAAGTCCCGGGGTCCGAACTCCCCTACACCTTC.

The genes are TRBV2 and TRBJ1-1, with 8 bases fitting TRBD1. V lost 8 bases and J lost 2; bases outside the gene matches: 7. The CDR3 sequence is 14 residues long. Germline CDR1 is SNHLY and CDR2 is FYNNEI. The DNA of the CDR3 is TGTGCCAGCCGCCCGGGACAGGTTAACACTGAAGCTTTCTTT. This sequence encodes CASRPGQVNTEAFF.

The V call is TRBV19, the J call TRBJ1-5, with D perhaps matching TRBD1 (5 bases). V was clipped by 1 base and J by 6 bases, with 7 bases between them. The CDR3 is 13 amino acids. Per the germline V gene, CDR1 is LNHDA and CDR2 is SQIVND (reference sequence). CDR3 residues: CASSIAGGQPQHF. The CDR3 DNA sequence: TGTGCCAGTAGTATAGCCGGGGGTCAGCCCCAGCATTTT.

The chain joins TRBV19 to TRBJ1-1, with TRBD1 as a possible D gene (5 bases). Trimming removed 7 bases from V and 6 bases from J, with 12 bases in between. Germline lookup yields CDR1 LNHDA and CDR2 SQIVND (reference sequence). The CDR3 has 12 residues. The DNA for the CDR3 is TGTGCCAGTATAAAAGGGGTCGCTGAAGCTTTCTTT. Translation: CASIKGVAEAFF.

CDR3 nucleotide sequence: TGTGCCAGCAGTTACACGGGGACAGGGACTTATGGCTACACCTTC. It codes for CASSYTGTGTYGYTF. The V call is TRBV6-5, the J call TRBJ1-2; 9 bases are shared with TRBD1. V was pared by 2 bases and J by 5 bases, with 6 bases of the junction left unmatched. The CDR3 covers 15 residues. Germline V lookup: CDR1 MNHEY, CDR2 SVGAGI.

J is TRBJ2-1 and V is TRBV11-3; 8 bases fit TRBD1. There are 14 residues in the CDR3. From germline, CDR1 is SGHNT and CDR2 YENEEA. V was clipped by 8 bases and J by 8 bases; unmatched bases: 11. This chain's CDR3 is CASSGGRVFDEQFF. The CDR3 bases are TGTGCCAGCTCAGGGGGCCGGGTTTTCGATGAGCAGTTCTTC. The full variable domain, with the rest looked up from reference TRBV11-3 and TRBJ2-1, is EAGVVQSPRYKIIEKKQPVAFWCNPISGHNTLYWYLQNLGQGPELLIRYENEEAVDDSQLPKDRFSAERLKGVDSTLKIQPAELGDSAVYLCASSGGRVFDEQFFGPGTRLTVL.

The chain carries TRBV7-9 and TRBJ1-2; D gene unclear. From germline, CDR1 is SEHNR and CDR2 FQNEAQ (reference sequence). The CDR3 sequence is 15 residues long. Trimming stripped 1 base from V and 2 bases from J, with 11 bases between. This CDR3 reads CASSLDIDKNYGYTF. Here the CDR3 DNA reads TGTGCCAGCAGCTTAGACATCGACAAGAACTATGGCTACACCTTC. The variable domain in full, completed from reference TRBV7-9 and TRBJ1-2, reads DTGVSQNPRHKITKRGQNVTFRCDPISEHNRLYWYRQTLGQGPEFLTYFQNEAQLEKSRLLSDRFSAERPKGSFSTLEIQRTEQGDSAMYLCASSLDIDKNYGYTFGSGTRLTVV.

The chain couples TRBV3-1 (or the pseudogene TRBV3-2) to TRBJ2-4, with a weak D call TRBD1 (5 bases). Per germline, CDR1 LGHDT and CDR2 YNNKEL (reference sequence). V gave up 0 bases and J gave up 11 bases, with 11 bases separating them. CDR3 size: 13 residues. Here the CDR3 DNA reads TGTGCCAGCAGCCAAGAGAGGCAGGGTCTTCAGTACTTC. This gives the protein CASSQERQGLQYF.

The CDR3 reads CASSTLAGGTYNSPLHF. CDR3 coding DNA: TGTGCCAGCAGTACCCTGGCAGGGGGCACCTATAATTCACCCCTCCACTTT. This rearrangement joins TRBV27 to TRBJ1-6; 8 nucleotides line up with TRBD1. The CDR3 contains 17 residues. Trimming cost V 5 bases and J 2 bases; bases outside gene matches: 8. CDR1 is MNHEY and CDR2 is SMNVEV in the germline V gene (reference sequence).

In DNA form, the CDR3 reads TGTGCCAGCAGCCTGATAGCGGTGTACAATGAGCAGTTCTTC. Protein: CASSLIAVYNEQFF. The chain employs TRBV7-2 and TRBJ2-1; possible D gene TRBD2, 6 bases. Per germline, CDR1 SGHTA and CDR2 FQGNSA. This CDR3 has 14 residues. The V end was cut by 5 bases, the J end by 4 bases, with 12 bases between.

As regards this clone: This sample also contains other DNA sequences that code for the same CDR3. V usage is TRBV5-1 and J usage is TRBJ2-3; maybe TRBD2 (5 bases). Trimming removed 2 bases from V and 0 bases from J, with 7 bases in between. The V gene's germline CDR1 is SGHRS and CDR2 YFSETQ. The CDR3 runs 14 residues. CDR3 sequence reads: CASSLGGSTDTQYF. The DNA of the CDR3 is TGCGCCAGCAGCTTAGGCGGGAGCACAGATACGCAGTATTTT.